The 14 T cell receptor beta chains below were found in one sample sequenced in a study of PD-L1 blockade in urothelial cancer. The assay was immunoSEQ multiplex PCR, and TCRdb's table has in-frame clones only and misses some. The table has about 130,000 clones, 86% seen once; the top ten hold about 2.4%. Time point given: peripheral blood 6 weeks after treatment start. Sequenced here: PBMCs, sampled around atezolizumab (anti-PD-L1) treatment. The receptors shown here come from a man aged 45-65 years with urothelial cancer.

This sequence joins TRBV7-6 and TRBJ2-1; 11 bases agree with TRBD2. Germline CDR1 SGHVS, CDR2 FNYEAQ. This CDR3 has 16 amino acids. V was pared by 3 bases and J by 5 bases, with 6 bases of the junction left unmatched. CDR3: CASSFLIAGGNNEQFF. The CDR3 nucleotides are TGTGCCAGCAGCTTTCTAATAGCGGGAGGGAACAATGAGCAGTTCTTC.

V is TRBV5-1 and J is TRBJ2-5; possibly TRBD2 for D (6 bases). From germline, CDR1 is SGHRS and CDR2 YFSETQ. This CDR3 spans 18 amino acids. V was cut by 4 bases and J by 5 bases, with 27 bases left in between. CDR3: CASSKKPRPSGSTETQYF. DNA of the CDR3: TGCGCCAGCAGCAAAAAACCCCGCCCCAGCGGGTCCACCGAGACCCAGTACTTC. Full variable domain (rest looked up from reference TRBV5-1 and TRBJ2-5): KAGVTQTPRYLIKTRGQQVTLSCSPISGHRSVSWYQQTPGQGLQFLFEYFSETQRNKGNFPGRFSGRQFSNSRSEMNVSTLELGDSALYLCASSKKPRPSGSTETQYFGPGTRLLVL.

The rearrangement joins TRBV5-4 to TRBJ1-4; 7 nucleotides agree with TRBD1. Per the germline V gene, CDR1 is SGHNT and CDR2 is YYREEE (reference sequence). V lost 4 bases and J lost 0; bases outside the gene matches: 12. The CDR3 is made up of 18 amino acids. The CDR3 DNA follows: TGTGCCAGCAGCCGAAGAATTCGGACAGGTGCAACTAATGAAAAACTGTTTTTT. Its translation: CASSRRIRTGATNEKLFF.

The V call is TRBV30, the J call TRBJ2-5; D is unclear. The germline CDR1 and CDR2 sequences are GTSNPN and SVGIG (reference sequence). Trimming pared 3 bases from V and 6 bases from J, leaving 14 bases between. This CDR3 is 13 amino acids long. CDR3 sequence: CAWRAVTTKTQYF. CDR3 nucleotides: TGTGCCTGGAGGGCAGTTACTACGAAGACCCAGTACTTC.

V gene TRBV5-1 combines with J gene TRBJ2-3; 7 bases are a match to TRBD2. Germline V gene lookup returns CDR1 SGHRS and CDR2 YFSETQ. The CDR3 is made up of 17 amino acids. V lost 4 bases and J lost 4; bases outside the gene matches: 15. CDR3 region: CASSARLALNGPDTQYF. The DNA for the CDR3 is TGCGCCAGCAGCGCCAGACTAGCTCTTAACGGGCCAGATACGCAGTATTTT.

The chain's CDR3 is CASSESKDRASTDTQYF. The DNA of the CDR3 is TGTGCCAGCAGTGAATCGAAGGACAGGGCAAGCACAGATACGCAGTATTTT. The gene calls are TRBV25-1 and TRBJ2-3, with 8 nucleotides matching TRBD1. Trimming removed 1 base from V and 0 bases from J; junction bases left unmatched: 6. This CDR3 comprises 17 residues. The germline V gene encodes CDR1 MGHDK and CDR2 SYGVNS.

CDR3 in DNA: TGTGCCAGCAGTTACTCGAGAGCGGGAAATTACGAGCAGTACTTC. It encodes CASSYSRAGNYEQYF. This rearrangement joins TRBV6-6 to TRBJ2-7; 7 bases map to TRBD2. This CDR3 is 15 amino acids long. Losses at the gene ends were 0 bases for V and 4 bases for J; bases not matched to a gene: 6. Germline V CDR1 and CDR2: MNHNY, SVGAGI (reference sequence).

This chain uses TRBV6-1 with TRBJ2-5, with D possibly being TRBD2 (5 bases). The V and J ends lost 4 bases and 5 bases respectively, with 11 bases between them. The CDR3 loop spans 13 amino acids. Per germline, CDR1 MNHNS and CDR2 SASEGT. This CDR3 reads CASSVRGGETQYF. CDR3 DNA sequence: TGTGCCAGCAGTGTTCGGGGTGGTGAGACCCAGTACTTC.

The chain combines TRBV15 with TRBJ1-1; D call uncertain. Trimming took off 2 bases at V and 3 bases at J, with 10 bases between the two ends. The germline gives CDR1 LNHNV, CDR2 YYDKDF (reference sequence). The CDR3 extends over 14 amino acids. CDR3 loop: CATSRLDIYTEAFF. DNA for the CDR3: TGTGCCACCAGCAGACTTGACATTTACACTGAAGCTTTCTTT.

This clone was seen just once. CDR3 nucleotide sequence: TGTGCCATCAGTGGGACAGGGTATCCTGTAAAACTGTTTTTT. It encodes CAISGTGYPVKLFF. The chain carries TRBV10-3 and TRBJ1-4, with 8 bases identical to TRBD1. J gave up 10 bases and V 4 bases, and 8 bases lay outside the gene matches. Germline V lookup: CDR1 ENHRY, CDR2 SYGVKD. The CDR3 sequence is 14 residues long.

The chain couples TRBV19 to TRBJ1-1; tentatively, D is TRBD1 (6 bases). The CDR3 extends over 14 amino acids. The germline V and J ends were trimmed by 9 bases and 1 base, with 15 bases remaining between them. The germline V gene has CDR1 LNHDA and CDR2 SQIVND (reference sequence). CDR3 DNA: TGTGCCAGCCGAGCCGGGACAACGAACACTGAAGCTTTCTTT. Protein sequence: CASRAGTTNTEAFF.

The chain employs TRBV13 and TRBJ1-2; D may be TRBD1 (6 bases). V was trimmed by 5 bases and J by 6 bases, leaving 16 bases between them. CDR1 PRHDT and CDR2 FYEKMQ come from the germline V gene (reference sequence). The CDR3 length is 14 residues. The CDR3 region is CASSAQQGRNGYTF. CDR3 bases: TGTGCCAGCAGCGCACAACAGGGTCGGAATGGCTACACCTTC.

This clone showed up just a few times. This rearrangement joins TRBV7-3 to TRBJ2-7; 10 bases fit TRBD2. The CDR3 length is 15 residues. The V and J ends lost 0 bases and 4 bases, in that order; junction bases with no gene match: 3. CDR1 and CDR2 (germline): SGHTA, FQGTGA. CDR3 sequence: CASSLTTSGFYEQYF. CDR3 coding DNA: TGTGCCAGCAGCTTAACGACTAGCGGGTTTTACGAGCAGTACTTC.

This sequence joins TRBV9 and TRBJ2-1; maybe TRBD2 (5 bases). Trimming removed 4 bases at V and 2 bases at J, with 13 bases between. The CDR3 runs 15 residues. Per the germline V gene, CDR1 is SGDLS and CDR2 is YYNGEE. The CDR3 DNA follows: TGTGCCAGCAGCCGGGAACACCTTGCCTACAATGAGCAGTTCTTC. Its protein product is CASSREHLAYNEQFF.